This paragraph reports one TCR beta chain. The data were taken from a study of blood T cell repertoires in COVID-19. Study at large: PBMCs, B-cell-depleted T cells, or T cells were the source of the cDNA or gDNA that made up the material.

Original methodology: Reference gene primer amplification yielded estimated nucleated cell counts. Some clones are missing from TCRdb's copy, which holds only in-frame ones; the method was immunoSEQ multiplex PCR. V, J and clone size derive from that table, while D and trimming were established from the DNA sequence. The data hold about 87,000 clones, with around 90% observed a single time. There are 14 residues in the CDR3. The ends lost 2 bases at V and 3 bases at J; junction bases unmatched: 3. Germline V gives CDR1 SEHNR, CDR2 FQNEAQ (reference sequence). The sample consisted of peripheral blood. This chain joins TRBV7-9 and TRBJ2-5, with TRBD2 matching over 7 bases. The source is a woman older than 75 with acute or convalescent COVID-19. The CDR3 DNA reads TGTGCCAGCAGCTTAATGGCGGGGGAAGAGACCCAGTACTTC. Amino acid sequence: CASSLMAGEETQYF. The full variable domain, its missing parts supplied by reference TRBV7-9 and TRBJ2-5, is DTGVSQNPRHKITKRGQNVTFRCDPISEHNRLYWYRQTLGQGPEFLTYFQNEAQLEKSRLLSDRFSAERPKGSFSTLEIQRTEQGDSAMYLCASSLMAGEETQYFGPGTRLLVL.